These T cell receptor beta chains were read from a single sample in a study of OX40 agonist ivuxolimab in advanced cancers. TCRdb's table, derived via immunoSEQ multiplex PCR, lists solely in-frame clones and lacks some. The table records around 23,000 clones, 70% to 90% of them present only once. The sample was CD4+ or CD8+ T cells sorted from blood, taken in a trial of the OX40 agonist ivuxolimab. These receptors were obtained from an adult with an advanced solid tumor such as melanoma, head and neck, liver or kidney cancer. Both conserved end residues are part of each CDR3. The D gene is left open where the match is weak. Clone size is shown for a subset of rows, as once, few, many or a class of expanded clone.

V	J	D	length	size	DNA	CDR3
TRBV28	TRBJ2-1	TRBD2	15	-	TGTGCCAGCAGTCCGCTAGCGGGGGGGCAATTGGGGCAGTTCTTC	CASSPLAGGQLGQFF
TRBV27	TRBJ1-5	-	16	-	TGTGCCAGCAGTTTATCGGGACTTTATAGCAATCAGCCCCAGCATTTT	CASSLSGLYSNQPQHF
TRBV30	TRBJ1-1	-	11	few	TGTGCCTGGTCCTGGGGAGGTGAGGCTTTCTTT	CAWSWGGEAFF
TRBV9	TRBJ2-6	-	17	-	TGTGCCAGCAGCGTAGGGGGTGGGGGCTCTGGGGCCAACGTCCTGACTTTC	CASSVGGGGSGANVLTF
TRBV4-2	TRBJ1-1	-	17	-	TGTGCCAGCAGCCAAGATGAGGAAGGGCCCCTGAACACTGAAGCTTTCTTT	CASSQDEEGPLNTEAFF
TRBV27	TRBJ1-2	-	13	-	TGTGCCAGCAGCCCCGACGGAAACTATGGCTACACCTTC	CASSPDGNYGYTF
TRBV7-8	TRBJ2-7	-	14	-	TGTGCCAGCAGCTGGTACAGGGAGTCCTACGAGCAGTACTTC	CASSWYRESYEQYF
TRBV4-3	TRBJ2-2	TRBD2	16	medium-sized	TGCGCCAGCAGCCAAGAAGTAGCGGGGTCCACCGGGGAGCTGTTTTTT	CASSQEVAGSTGELFF
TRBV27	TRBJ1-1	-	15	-	TGTGCCAGCAGTTTATCCGGGGCCCCGAACACTGAAGCTTTCTTT	CASSLSGAPNTEAFF
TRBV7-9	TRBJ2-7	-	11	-	TGTGCCAGCAGCTTCCACTACGAGCAGTACTTC	CASSFHYEQYF
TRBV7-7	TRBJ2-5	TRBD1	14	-	TGTGCCAGCAGCTTAAGAGGGGGCGCCAAGACCCAGTACTTC	CASSLRGGAKTQYF
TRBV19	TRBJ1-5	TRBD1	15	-	TGTGCCAGTAAAATGCAGGGGGCCGGCAATCAGCCCCAGCATTTT	CASKMQGAGNQPQHF
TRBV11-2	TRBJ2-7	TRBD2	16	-	TGTGCCAGCAGCAGGACTAGCGGGAGTAGCTCCTACGAGCAGTACTTC	CASSRTSGSSSYEQYF
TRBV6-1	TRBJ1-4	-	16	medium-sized	TGTGCCAGCAGTGACCCGTGGGGGAGATTTAATGAAAAACTGTTTTTT	CASSDPWGRFNEKLFF
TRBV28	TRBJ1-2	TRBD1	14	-	TGTGCCAGCAGTACGACAGGGGGGAACTATGGCTACACCTTC	CASSTTGGNYGYTF
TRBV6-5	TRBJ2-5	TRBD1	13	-	TGTGCCAGCAGTCCGGACAGGTGGGAGACCCAGTACTTC	CASSPDRWETQYF
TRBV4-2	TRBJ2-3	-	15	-	TGTGCCAGCAGACAAGATTCGTTTTCCCCAGATACGCAGTATTTT	CASRQDSFSPDTQYF
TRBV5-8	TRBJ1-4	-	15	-	TGTGCCAGCAGTCTGTGGGGAACAACTAATGAAAAACTGTTTTTT	CASSLWGTTNEKLFF
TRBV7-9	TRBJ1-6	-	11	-	TGTGCCAGCAGCTTTGGGGGAACCCTCCACTTT	CASSFGGTLHF
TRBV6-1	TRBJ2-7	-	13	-	TGTGCCAGCAGAAGATTTACAGTCTACGAGCAGTACTTC	CASRRFTVYEQYF
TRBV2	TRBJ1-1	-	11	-	TGTGCCAGCCGAGGCGGGGGGGAAGCTTTCTTT	CASRGGGEAFF
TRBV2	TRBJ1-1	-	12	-	TGTGCCAGCAGCCGAGCGAACACTGAAGCTTTCTTT	CASSRANTEAFF
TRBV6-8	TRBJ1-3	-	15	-	TGTGCCAGCAGTTACCCGGGGGTAACTGGAAACACCATATATTTT	CASSYPGVTGNTIYF
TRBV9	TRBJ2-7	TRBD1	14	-	TGTGCCAGCAGCCTGACAGGGGGAAACTACGAGCAGTACTTC	CASSLTGGNYEQYF
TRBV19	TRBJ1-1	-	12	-	TGTGCCAGTAAGGCGATGACAGAGGAAGCTTTCTTT	CASKAMTEEAFF
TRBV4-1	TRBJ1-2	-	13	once	TGCGCCAGCAGCCAAGATGGAGGGTACGGCTACACCTTC	CASSQDGGYGYTF
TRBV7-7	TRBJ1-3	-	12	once	TGTGCCAGCCACAGGGCTGGAAACACCATATATTTT	CASHRAGNTIYF
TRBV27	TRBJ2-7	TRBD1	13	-	TGTGCCAGCAGGACAGGGTATCTGGGCGAGCAGTACTTC	CASRTGYLGEQYF
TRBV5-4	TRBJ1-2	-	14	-	TGTGCCAGCAGCTTGCCCACAGGGTATCGGGGCTACACCTTC	CASSLPTGYRGYTF